A single sample is the source of the 24 T cell receptor beta chains below, sequenced in a study of neoadjuvant anti-PD-1 for oral cavity cancer. The table came from immunoSEQ multiplex PCR; TCRdb's copy has only in-frame clones and leaves some out. The repertoire holds more than 11,000 clones, with under 80% as singletons. The time point was: after neoadjuvant nivolumab, at surgical resection. Sequenced here: PBMCs, sampled after nivolumab (anti-PD-1) treatment. The receptors come from a person aged 35-79 years with oral cavity squamous cell carcinoma.

The chain links TRBV4-2 to TRBJ2-5; D not certain. Germline V gene data show CDR1 as LGHNA and CDR2 as YNFKEQ. Trimming cost V 1 base and J 2 bases, with 11 bases left between them. The CDR3 extends over 15 amino acids. In DNA form, the CDR3 reads TGTGCCAGCAGCCAAGGTCAGGCGAAGCAAGAGACCCAGTACTTC. Its protein product is CASSQGQAKQETQYF.

J is TRBJ2-1 and V is TRBV4-1; TRBD2 might be the D (7 bases). Germline CDR1 is MGHRA and CDR2 is YSYEKL. Trimming took off 0 bases at V and 0 bases at J, with 18 bases between the two ends. The CDR3 totals 19 residues. The CDR3 here is CASSQDGWGGQSSYNEQFF. CDR3 nucleotides: TGCGCCAGCAGCCAAGATGGGTGGGGGGGCCAGAGCTCCTACAATGAGCAGTTCTTC.

The chain is built from TRBV29-1 and TRBJ2-1; TRBD1 agrees at 9 bases. Germline trimming cut 3 bases from V and 3 bases from J; bases unmatched to any gene: 15. Germline lookup yields CDR1 SQVTM and CDR2 ANQGSEA. CDR3 length: 18 amino acids. The chain's CDR3 is CSVEYSGQGSSFYNEQFF. The CDR3 DNA follows: TGCAGCGTTGAGTACTCGGGACAGGGCTCTTCGTTCTACAATGAGCAGTTCTTC.

The V call is TRBV19, the J call TRBJ1-1; D is perhaps TRBD1 (6 bases). Germline lookup yields CDR1 LNHDA and CDR2 SQIVND (reference sequence). The V and J ends lost 7 bases and 4 bases respectively, with 16 bases between them. This CDR3 is built from 14 residues. CDR3 DNA: TGTGCCAGTATTGGGGGGCGTTTAGGCACTGAAGCTTTCTTT. Its protein is CASIGGRLGTEAFF.

The CDR3 nucleotides read TGTGCCAGCAGTGAACCGGGACTAGCAGGCACAGATACGCAGTATTTT. It yields the protein CASSEPGLAGTDTQYF. The genes are TRBV6-1 and TRBJ2-3, with TRBD2 matching 9 bases. The CDR3 consists of 16 residues. CDR1 MNHNS and CDR2 SASEGT come from the germline V gene. Trimming removed 2 bases from V and 1 base from J; junction bases left unmatched: 4.

The chain couples TRBV11-2 to TRBJ1-1; D not resolved. The V end lost 0 bases, the J end lost 4 bases, and 9 bases lay between the germline ends. The CDR3 sequence is 14 residues long. Germline assignment: CDR1 SGHAT and CDR2 FQNNGV. In nucleotides, the CDR3 is TGTGCCAGCAGCTTAGACTACAGCCCCACTGAAGCTTTCTTT. It encodes CASSLDYSPTEAFF.

J is TRBJ2-5 and V is TRBV6-5; TRBD2 agrees at 8 bases. The J call is in doubt because the DNA end fits TRBJ2-7 better. Germline values: CDR1 MNHEY, CDR2 SVGAGI. The CDR3 covers 15 residues. Here the CDR3 reads CASSYYAGGAYEQYF. The CDR3 nucleotides read TGTGCCAGCAGTTACTATGCGGGAGGTGCCTACGAGCAGTACTTC.

V usage is TRBV7-6 and J usage is TRBJ2-1; no firm D call. The CDR3 loop spans 15 amino acids. Germline loops: CDR1 SGHVS, CDR2 FNYEAQ. The V end was cut by 1 base, the J end by 4 bases, with 11 bases between. DNA for the CDR3: TGTGCCAGCAGCTTAGGACACAACCCATACAATGAGCAGTTCTTC. It translates to CASSLGHNPYNEQFF.

This clone turned up a few times. The chain couples TRBV6-1 to TRBJ1-2, with D unclear. CDR1 and CDR2 (germline): MNHNS, SASEGT. V was cut by 1 base and J by 2 bases, with 8 bases left in between. This CDR3 comprises 14 residues. The CDR3 protein is CASSEVYRNYGYTF. The CDR3 DNA sequence: TGTGCCAGCAGTGAAGTCTACAGAAACTATGGCTACACCTTC.

The chain uses TRBV5-4 and TRBJ2-6; TRBD1 matches 8 bases. V dropped 4 bases and J dropped 2; count of bases not matched to a gene: 2. This CDR3 has 15 residues. The germline gives CDR1 SGHNT, CDR2 YYREEE (reference sequence). CDR3: CASSRTGTGANVLTF. CDR3 nucleotides: TGTGCCAGCAGCAGGACAGGGACTGGGGCCAACGTCCTGACTTTC.

CDR3 coding DNA: TGTGCCAGCAGCTCAGGGACTAGCGGTTACCAAGAGACCCAGTACTTC. It specifies CASSSGTSGYQETQYF. The V call is TRBV5-4, the J call TRBJ2-5; 11 bases agree with TRBD2. J was trimmed by 0 bases and V by 3 bases; bases with no gene match: 4. CDR1 and CDR2 (germline): SGHNT, YYREEE (reference sequence). The CDR3 covers 16 residues. Looking up the rest from reference TRBV5-4 and TRBJ2-5 gives the full variable domain: ETGVTQSPTHLIKTRGQQVTLRCSSQSGHNTVSWYQQALGQGPQFIFQYYREEENGRGNFPPRFSGLQFPNYSSELNVNALELDDSALYLCASSSGTSGYQETQYFGPGTRLLVL.

This chain uses TRBV30 with TRBJ2-1; D gene unclear. Germline loops: CDR1 GTSNPN, CDR2 SVGIG (reference sequence). V lost 3 bases and J lost 6, with 9 bases in between. The CDR3 length is 12 residues. CDR3 region: CAWSQNSNEQFF. In nucleotides, the CDR3 is TGTGCCTGGAGCCAGAACAGCAATGAGCAGTTCTTC.

The J gene is TRBJ2-7, the V gene TRBV30, with 8 nucleotides matching TRBD1. With V trimmed by 1 base and J by 3 bases, 2 bases remained unmatched. Germline assignment: CDR1 GTSNPN and CDR2 SVGIG (reference sequence). The CDR3 totals 13 residues. The CDR3 here is CAWSGGTGYEQYF. The DNA for the CDR3 is TGTGCCTGGAGTGGGGGGACAGGCTACGAGCAGTACTTC.

J is TRBJ1-4 and V is TRBV27; TRBD1 matches at 8 bases. Looked up from germline, CDR1 is MNHEY and CDR2 is SMNVEV (reference sequence). CDR3 size: 13 residues. The V segment lost 7 bases and the J segment 5 bases; nucleotides outside the gene matches: 3. In DNA form, the CDR3 reads TGTGCCAGCACCCCAGGGGGCAATGAAAAACTGTTTTTT. Translating gives CASTPGGNEKLFF.

This clone was picked up one time. The chain carries TRBV10-3 and TRBJ2-1; D unclear. Trimming took 6 bases from V and 2 from J, leaving 26 bases between them. This CDR3 has 19 residues. From germline, CDR1 is ENHRY and CDR2 SYGVKD. The CDR3 reads CAIRKGSNLRRIPYNEQFF. DNA for the CDR3: TGTGCCATCAGAAAAGGCTCTAACTTGAGGCGGATACCCTACAATGAGCAGTTCTTC.

This chain joins TRBV28 and TRBJ1-4, with 8 bases fitting TRBD1. This CDR3 has 14 residues. Per the germline V gene, CDR1 is MDHEN and CDR2 is SYDVKM. With V trimmed by 3 bases and J by 10 bases, 7 bases remained unmatched. The CDR3 protein is CASSFLGQVGKLFF. CDR3 sequence (DNA): TGTGCCAGCAGTTTTTTGGGACAGGTCGGAAAACTGTTTTTT.

The J gene is TRBJ1-2, the V gene TRBV18; D ambiguous. V was cut by 2 bases and J by 0 bases, with 10 bases left in between. Germline V gene lookup returns CDR1 KGHSH and CDR2 LQKENI. There are 15 residues in the CDR3. CDR3 DNA sequence: TGTGCCAGCTCACCAAGGGCAGACCCTAACTATGGCTACACCTTC. The encoded protein is CASSPRADPNYGYTF.

The V call is TRBV6-1, the J call TRBJ1-6; D unclear. This CDR3 spans 13 amino acids. Per germline, CDR1 MNHNS and CDR2 SASEGT. V was shortened by 6 bases and J by 3 bases, with 6 bases between the two germline ends. CDR3 DNA: TGTGCCAGCAGGGAGTTCTATAATTCACCCCTCCACTTT. Its translation: CASREFYNSPLHF.

The chain is built from TRBV29-1 and TRBJ2-1, with TRBD2 matching 12 bases. The CDR3 totals 16 residues. J gave up 9 bases and V 1 base, and 10 bases lay outside the gene matches. CDR1 is SQVTM, CDR2 ANQGSEA, per germline. The CDR3 protein is CSVEGVASGREAEQFF. The CDR3 DNA reads TGCAGCGTTGAAGGGGTGGCTAGCGGGAGGGAGGCTGAGCAGTTCTTC.

V usage is TRBV30 and J usage is TRBJ2-5; no definite D call. The germline gives CDR1 GTSNPN, CDR2 SVGIG (reference sequence). CDR3 length: 11 residues. Trimming removed 1 base from V and 4 bases from J, with 4 bases in between. CDR3 sequence reads: CAWSGAETQYF. The CDR3 nucleotides read TGTGCCTGGAGTGGGGCAGAGACCCAGTACTTC. Looking up the rest from reference TRBV30 and TRBJ2-5 gives the full variable domain: SQTIHQWPATLVQPVGSPLSLECTVEGTSNPNLYWYRQAAGRGLQLLFYSVGIGQISSEVPQNLSASRPQDRQFILSSKKLLLSDSGFYLCAWSGAETQYFGPGTRLLVL.

The rearrangement links TRBV5-1 to TRBJ2-3, with D possibly being TRBD2 (5 bases). With 4 bases removed from V and 2 bases from J, the gap between germline ends came to 11 bases. The CDR3 extends over 14 amino acids. Germline-derived CDR1 and CDR2 are SGHRS and YFSETQ. The CDR3 nucleotides are TGCGCCAGCAGCCGGGGTAGACTCACAGATACGCAGTATTTT. Translated: CASSRGRLTDTQYF.

This chain connects TRBV4-2 to TRBJ1-2; TRBD1 is a possible D gene (5 bases). V gave up 4 bases and J gave up 0 bases, with 9 bases separating them. Germline V gives CDR1 LGHNA, CDR2 YNFKEQ. The CDR3 is 14 amino acids. The CDR3 sequence is CASSPDSANYGYTF. The CDR3 region has the DNA TGTGCCAGCAGCCCCGACAGTGCTAACTATGGCTACACCTTC.

This clone was detected only a few times. The rearrangement links TRBV29-1 to TRBJ1-2; D unclear. The CDR3 contains 13 residues. The germline gives CDR1 SQVTM, CDR2 ANQGSEA. Trimming took off 0 bases at V and 4 bases at J, with 9 bases between the two ends. CDR3 sequence: CSVEDIRVYGYTF. The CDR3 nucleotides read TGCAGCGTTGAAGATATAAGGGTCTATGGCTACACCTTC.

J is TRBJ2-2 and V is TRBV6-1; D is unclear. Germline CDR1 reads MNHNS; CDR2 reads SASEGT. Trimming removed 2 bases at V and 6 bases at J, with 10 bases between. CDR3 length: 14 amino acids. Here the CDR3 reads CASSENSGAGELFF. CDR3 in DNA: TGTGCCAGCAGTGAAAATTCTGGGGCCGGGGAGCTGTTTTTT.